The 12 T cell receptor delta chains below were found in one sample sequenced in a study of Vδ1+ human thymocytes. Findings and caveats of the study: Thymic TRG and TRD repertoires appeared highly polyclonal.

The antigens for these receptors are not known. Sequences come from RNA converted to cDNA by reverse transcription. CDR3 amplicons came from multiplex PCR with pooled V-gene forward and constant-region reverse primers. TCRdb re-identified clones in the multiplex PCR reads via CATT. The sample shows about 25,000 delta-chain clones, around 7.4% of them seen only once. Sequenced material: Vdelta1+ gamma-delta thymocytes from the thymus. Subset denoted: FACS-sorted CD3+ TCRalphabeta- TCRVdelta1+ TCRVdelta2- thymocytes. These receptors originate from a girl in the first two years of life who had congenital heart surgery.

The chain couples TRDV1 to TRDJ1; the match to TRDD3 covers 8 bases. This CDR3 is 18 amino acids long. Per germline, CDR1 TSWWSYY and CDR2 QGS. Trimming took 1 base from V and 5 from J; bases not matched to a gene: 15. CDR3 bases: TGTGCTCTTGGGGAACGGGTCATACTGGGGGCCGCGGAAGATAAACTCATCTTT. Residues: CALGERVILGAAEDKLIF.

This clone was seen a few times. V usage is TRDV1 and J usage is TRDJ1; the D gene is possibly TRDD3 (6 bases). This CDR3 comprises 23 residues. In germline, CDR1 is TSWWSYY, CDR2 QGS. With 4 bases removed from V and 3 bases from J, the gap between germline ends came to 39 bases. This CDR3 reads CALGGSLPRGWLGPSGVSDKLIF. As DNA, the CDR3 is TGTGCTCTTGGGGGCAGCCTACCTCGGGGTTGGCTGGGGCCCAGTGGGGTATCCGATAAACTCATCTTT.

V gene TRDV1 combines with J gene TRDJ1, with D possibly called TRDD2 or TRDD3 (5 bases each). The V gene lost 0 bases and the J gene lost 0 bases, with 17 bases spanning the gap. The CDR3 extends over 18 amino acids. Germline values: CDR1 TSWWSYY, CDR2 QGS. CDR3 nucleotide sequence: TGTGCTCTTGGGGAACTTGCTTCCGGGGGCCATTACACCGATAAACTCATCTTT. Its translation is CALGELASGGHYTDKLIF.

The chain couples TRDV1 to TRDJ1, with TRDD3 as a possible D gene (5 bases). The germline V gene has CDR1 TSWWSYY and CDR2 QGS. This CDR3 spans 17 amino acids. V was shortened by 1 base and J by 0 bases, with 15 bases between the two germline ends. DNA for the CDR3: TGTGCTCTTGGGGAACATGGGGTAGGGGGGGACACCGATAAACTCATCTTT. This encodes CALGEHGVGGDTDKLIF.

This clone was observed a handful of times. V gene TRDV1 combines with J gene TRDJ1; 9 bases are a match to TRDD2. This CDR3 contains 17 residues. Trimming cost V 1 base and J 1 base; bases outside gene matches: 7. CDR1 and CDR2 from the germline V gene are TSWWSYY and QGS. The CDR3 protein is CALGERPSYTGTDKLIF. For the CDR3, the DNA is TGTGCTCTTGGGGAACGGCCTTCCTACACTGGCACCGATAAACTCATCTTT.

This clone was found a few times. A read error may account for a junction end that differs from germline. V usage is TRDV1 and J usage is TRDJ1; 8 nucleotides agree with TRDD3. CDR3 length: 19 residues. Per the germline V gene, CDR1 is TSWWSYY and CDR2 is QGS. CDR3 bases: TGTGCCCTTGCCTTGGGGGACTACGTGTACTGGGGGTCAATCCATAAACTCATCTTT. Its translation is CALALGDYVYWGSIHKLIF.

This clone was seen more than once but under ten times. This same CDR3 is encoded by further DNA sequences in the sample. The chain is built from TRDV1 and TRDJ1; 8 bases are a match to TRDD3. The CDR3 sequence is 18 residues long. Germline CDR1 TSWWSYY, CDR2 QGS. The V and J ends lost 5 bases and 0 bases, in that order; junction bases with no gene match: 14. The CDR3 reads CALGKGFTGGPHTDKLIF. CDR3 nucleotide sequence: TGTGCTCTTGGGAAAGGATTTACTGGGGGTCCCCACACCGATAAACTCATCTTT.

The table lists this clone with a few counts. V gene TRDV1 combines with J gene TRDJ1; the match to TRDD3 covers 8 bases. J gave up 0 bases and V 2 bases, and 14 bases lay outside the gene matches. The CDR3 covers 19 residues. Germline loops: CDR1 TSWWSYY, CDR2 QGS. CDR3 coding DNA: TGTGCTCTTGGGGAAAACTGGGGGCGACTGGGGGGAAACACCGATAAACTCATCTTT. This codes for CALGENWGRLGGNTDKLIF.

V gene TRDV1 combines with J gene TRDJ1, with 7 bases matching TRDD3. This CDR3 has 18 amino acids. CDR1 TSWWSYY and CDR2 QGS come from the germline V gene. With V trimmed by 1 base and J by 0 bases, 11 bases remained unmatched. In nucleotides, the CDR3 is TGTGCTCTTGGGGAACCTAGAGCCGGGGGGGGATACACCGATAAACTCATCTTT. It translates to CALGEPRAGGGYTDKLIF.

This clone has more than one count but fewer than ten. A read error may account for a junction end that differs from germline. The V and J genes are TRDV1 and TRDJ2, with 8 bases identical to TRDD3. The CDR3 is 21 residues long. In germline, CDR1 is TSWWSYY, CDR2 QGS. This CDR3 is CALGVARSGGLGFALTAQLFF. The CDR3 bases are TGTGCTCTTGGGGTGGCTAGGTCTGGGGGACTAGGCTTCGCTTTGACAGCACAGCTCTTCTTT.

This clone was detected a few times. This chain joins TRDV1 and TRDJ1; TRDD3 matches at 8 bases. CDR3 length: 22 residues. V lost 0 bases to trimming and J lost 0 bases; unmatched junction nucleotides: 21. The germline CDR1 and CDR2 sequences are TSWWSYY and QGS. Here the CDR3 reads CALGELTPYWGFPPTYTDKLIF. The CDR3 DNA reads as TGTGCTCTTGGGGAACTTACTCCCTACTGGGGGTTCCCCCCAACGTACACCGATAAACTCATCTTT.

In this sample, this clone turned up a few times. V gene TRDV1 combines with J gene TRDJ1; no clear D. This CDR3 has 23 residues. The germline gives CDR1 TSWWSYY, CDR2 QGS. Trimming left V 2 bases short and J 0 bases short, with 34 bases between. CDR3 DNA: TGTGCTCTTGGGGAATTTTTCTCTTTCCCAAGCTTTTTGGGTACTGAGTACACCGATAAACTCATCTTT. Protein: CALGEFFSFPSFLGTEYTDKLIF.